This record looks at one TCR beta chain sequence and its context. The antigen is undetermined. Being one base from a much bigger clone, this may be a read error. This CDR3 has 12 residues. Germline-derived CDR1 and CDR2 are SGHNT and YYREEE (reference sequence). Trimming pared 0 bases from V and 3 bases from J, leaving 0 bases between. No treatment of any kind had been given to any patient before thyroid surgery. The data derive from a study of metastatic and nonmetastatic thyroid tumors. Study-level background: Blood and tumor or nodule tissue repertoires from malignant and benign thyroid patients were compared.

Overall study findings and caveats: Reported TCR beta diversity, measured in blood and tumor, was significantly higher for malignant thyroid tumors than for benign nodules.

How the authors handled the data: The distant-metastasis classifier for papillary thyroid cancer was built from CDR3 differences across clinicopathological groups. TCRdb reanalyzed the PCR reads with MiXCR. TCRdb assigned the V and J calls; the authors' analysis was not used. The sample shows some 20,000 clones, roughly 36% of them seen only once. The sample consisted of tumor tissue. The chain recombines TRBV5-4 with TRBJ2-2; the D is unclear. The TCR originated in a female donor with papillary thyroid cancer or a benign thyroid nodule (not recorded which). Some clones in this sample may be carry-over from other donors' samples. The CDR3 DNA reads as TGTGCCAGCAGCTTGGACACCGGGGAGCTGTTTTTT. Its protein product is CASSLDTGELFF.